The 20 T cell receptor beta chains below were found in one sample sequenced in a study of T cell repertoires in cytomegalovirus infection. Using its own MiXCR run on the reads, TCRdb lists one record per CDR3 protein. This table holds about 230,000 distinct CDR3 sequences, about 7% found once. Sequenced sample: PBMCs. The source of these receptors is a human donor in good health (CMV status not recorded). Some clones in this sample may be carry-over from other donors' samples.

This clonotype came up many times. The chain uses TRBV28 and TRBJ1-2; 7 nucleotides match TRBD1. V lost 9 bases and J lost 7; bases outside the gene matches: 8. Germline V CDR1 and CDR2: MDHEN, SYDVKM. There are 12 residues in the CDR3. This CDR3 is CASWQGVIGYTF. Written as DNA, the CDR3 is TGTGCCAGTTGGCAGGGGGTAATTGGCTACACCTTC.

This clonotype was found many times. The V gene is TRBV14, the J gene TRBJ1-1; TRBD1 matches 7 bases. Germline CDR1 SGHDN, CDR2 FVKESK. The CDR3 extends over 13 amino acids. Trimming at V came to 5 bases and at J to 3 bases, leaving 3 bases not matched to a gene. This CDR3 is CASSRGLDTEAFF. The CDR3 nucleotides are TGTGCCAGCAGCAGGGGGCTAGACACTGAAGCTTTCTTT.

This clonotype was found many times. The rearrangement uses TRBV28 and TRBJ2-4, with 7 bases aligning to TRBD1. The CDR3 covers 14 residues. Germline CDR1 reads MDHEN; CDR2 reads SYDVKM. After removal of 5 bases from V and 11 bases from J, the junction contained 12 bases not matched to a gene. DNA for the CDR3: TGTGCCAGCAGTGAGCTTAACAGGGGAACCGTTCAGTACTTC. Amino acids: CASSELNRGTVQYF.

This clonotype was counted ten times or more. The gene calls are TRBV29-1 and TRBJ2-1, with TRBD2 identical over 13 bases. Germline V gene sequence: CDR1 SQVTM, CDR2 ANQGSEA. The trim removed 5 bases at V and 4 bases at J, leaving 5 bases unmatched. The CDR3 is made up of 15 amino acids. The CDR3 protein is CSVRLAGGPYNEQFF. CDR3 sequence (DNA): TGCAGCGTTAGACTAGCGGGGGGTCCATACAATGAGCAGTTCTTC.

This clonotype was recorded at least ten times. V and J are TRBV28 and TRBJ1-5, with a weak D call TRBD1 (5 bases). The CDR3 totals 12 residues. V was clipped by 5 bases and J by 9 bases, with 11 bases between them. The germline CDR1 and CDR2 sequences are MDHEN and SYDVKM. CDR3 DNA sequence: TGTGCCAGCAGTCTCCCCGGGGGGCCCCAGCATTTT. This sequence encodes CASSLPGGPQHF.

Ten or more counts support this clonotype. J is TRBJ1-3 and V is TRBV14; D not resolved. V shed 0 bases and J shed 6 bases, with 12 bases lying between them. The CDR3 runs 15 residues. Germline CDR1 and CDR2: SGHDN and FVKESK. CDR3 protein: CASSQDRRRVNTIYF. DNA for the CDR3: TGTGCCAGCAGCCAAGATCGCCGGCGCGTAAACACCATATATTTT.

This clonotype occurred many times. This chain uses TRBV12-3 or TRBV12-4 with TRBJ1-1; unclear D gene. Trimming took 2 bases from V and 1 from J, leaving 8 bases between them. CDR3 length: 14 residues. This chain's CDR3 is CASSLLTWNTEAFF. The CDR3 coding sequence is TGTGCCAGCAGTTTACTAACGTGGAACACTGAAGCTTTCTTT.

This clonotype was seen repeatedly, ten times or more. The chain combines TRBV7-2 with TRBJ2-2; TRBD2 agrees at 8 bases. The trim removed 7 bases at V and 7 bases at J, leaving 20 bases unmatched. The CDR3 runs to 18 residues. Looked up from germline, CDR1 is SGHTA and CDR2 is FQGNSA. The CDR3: CASTPGGTQGRSSGELFF. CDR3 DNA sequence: TGTGCCAGCACCCCGGGAGGGACGCAGGGGCGATCGAGCGGGGAGCTGTTTTTT.

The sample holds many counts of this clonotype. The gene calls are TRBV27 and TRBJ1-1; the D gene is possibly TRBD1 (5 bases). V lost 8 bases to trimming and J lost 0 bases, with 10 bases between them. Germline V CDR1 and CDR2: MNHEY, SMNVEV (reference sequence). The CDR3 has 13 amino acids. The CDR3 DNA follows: TGTGCCAGCTGGGGACGATTGAACACTGAAGCTTTCTTT. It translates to CASWGRLNTEAFF.

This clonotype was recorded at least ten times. For the CDR3, the DNA is TGCAGTGCCCCCGACAGGGCCTCTTCCTACGAGCAGTACTTC. Its translation is CSAPDRASSYEQYF. V usage is TRBV20-1 and J usage is TRBJ2-7, with 7 bases that match TRBD1. The CDR3 runs to 14 residues. Looked up from germline, CDR1 is DFQATT and CDR2 is SNEGSKA (reference sequence). The trim removed 6 bases at V and 1 base at J, leaving 9 bases unmatched.

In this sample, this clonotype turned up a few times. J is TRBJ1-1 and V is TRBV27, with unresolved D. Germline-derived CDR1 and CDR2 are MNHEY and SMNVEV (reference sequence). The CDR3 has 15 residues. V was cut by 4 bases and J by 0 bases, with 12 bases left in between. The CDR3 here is CASSSFGPMNTEAFF. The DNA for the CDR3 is TGTGCCAGCAGTTCTTTCGGGCCAATGAACACTGAAGCTTTCTTT.

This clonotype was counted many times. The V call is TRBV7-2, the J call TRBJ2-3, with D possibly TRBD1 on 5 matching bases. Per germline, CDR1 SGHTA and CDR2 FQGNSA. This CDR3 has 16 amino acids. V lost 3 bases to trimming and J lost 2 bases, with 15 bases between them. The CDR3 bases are TGTGCCAGCAGCTTTTCAGGGCTGGTCTCCACAGATACGCAGTATTTT. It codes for CASSFSGLVSTDTQYF.

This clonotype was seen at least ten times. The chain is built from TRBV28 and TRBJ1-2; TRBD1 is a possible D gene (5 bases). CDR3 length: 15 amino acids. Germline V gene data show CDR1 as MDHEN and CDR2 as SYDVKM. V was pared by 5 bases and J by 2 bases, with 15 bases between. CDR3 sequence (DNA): TGTGCCAGCAGTCTAGGGGACGGCTACAACTATGGCTACACCTTC. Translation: CASSLGDGYNYGYTF.

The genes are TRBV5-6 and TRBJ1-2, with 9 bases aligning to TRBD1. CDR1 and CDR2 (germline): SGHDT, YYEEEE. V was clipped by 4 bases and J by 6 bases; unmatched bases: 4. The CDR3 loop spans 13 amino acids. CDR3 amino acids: CASSQGQGNGYTF. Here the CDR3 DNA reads TGTGCCAGCAGCCAGGGACAGGGTAATGGCTACACCTTC.

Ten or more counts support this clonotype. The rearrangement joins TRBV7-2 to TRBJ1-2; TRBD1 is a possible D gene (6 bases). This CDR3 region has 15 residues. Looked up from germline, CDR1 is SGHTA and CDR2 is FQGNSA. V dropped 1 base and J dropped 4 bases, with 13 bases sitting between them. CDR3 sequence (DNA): TGTGCCAGCAGCTTAGAGGGGGTGACCGTCTATGGCTACACCTTC. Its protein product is CASSLEGVTVYGYTF. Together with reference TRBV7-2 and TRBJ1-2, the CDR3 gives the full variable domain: GAGVSQSPSNKVTEKGKDVELRCDPISGHTALYWYRQSLGQGLEFLIYFQGNSAPDKSGLPSDRFSAERTGGSVSTLTIQRTQQEDSAVYLCASSLEGVTVYGYTFGSGTRLTVV.

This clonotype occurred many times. The CDR3 region is CASSPRDSGANVLTF. The CDR3 DNA sequence: TGTGCCAGCTCACCGCGGGACTCTGGGGCCAACGTCCTGACTTTC. The chain links TRBV18 to TRBJ2-6, with D possibly matching TRBD2 (6 bases). The CDR3 sequence is 15 residues long. V was cut by 3 bases and J by 0 bases, with 6 bases left in between. Germline assignment: CDR1 KGHSH and CDR2 LQKENI.

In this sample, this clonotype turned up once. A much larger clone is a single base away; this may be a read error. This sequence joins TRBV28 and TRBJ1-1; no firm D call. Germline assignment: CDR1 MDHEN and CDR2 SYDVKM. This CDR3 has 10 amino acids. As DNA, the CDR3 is TGTGCCAGCAGTACGATTGAAGCTTCCTTT. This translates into CASSTIEASF.

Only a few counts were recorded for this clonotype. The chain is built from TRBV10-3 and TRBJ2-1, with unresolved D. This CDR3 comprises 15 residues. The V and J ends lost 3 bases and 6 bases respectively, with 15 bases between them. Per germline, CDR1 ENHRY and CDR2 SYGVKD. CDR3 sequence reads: CAISEIGSVSNEQFF. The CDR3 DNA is TGTGCCATCAGTGAAATAGGAAGCGTCAGCAATGAGCAGTTCTTC.

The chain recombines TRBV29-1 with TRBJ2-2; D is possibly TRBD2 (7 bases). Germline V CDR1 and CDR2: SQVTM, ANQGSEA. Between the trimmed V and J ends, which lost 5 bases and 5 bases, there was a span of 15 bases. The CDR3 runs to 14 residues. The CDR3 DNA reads TGCAGCGTTAGGGGGGGCCGCTTGACCGGGGAGCTGTTTTTT. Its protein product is CSVRGGRLTGELFF.

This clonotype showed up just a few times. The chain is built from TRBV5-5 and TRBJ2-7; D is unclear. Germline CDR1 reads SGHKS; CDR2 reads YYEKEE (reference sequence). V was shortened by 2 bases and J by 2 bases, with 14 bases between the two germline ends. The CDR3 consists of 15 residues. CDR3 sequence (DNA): TGTGCCAGCAGCTTACTCCTCGCAGTTACCTACGAGCAGTACTTC. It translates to CASSLLLAVTYEQYF.